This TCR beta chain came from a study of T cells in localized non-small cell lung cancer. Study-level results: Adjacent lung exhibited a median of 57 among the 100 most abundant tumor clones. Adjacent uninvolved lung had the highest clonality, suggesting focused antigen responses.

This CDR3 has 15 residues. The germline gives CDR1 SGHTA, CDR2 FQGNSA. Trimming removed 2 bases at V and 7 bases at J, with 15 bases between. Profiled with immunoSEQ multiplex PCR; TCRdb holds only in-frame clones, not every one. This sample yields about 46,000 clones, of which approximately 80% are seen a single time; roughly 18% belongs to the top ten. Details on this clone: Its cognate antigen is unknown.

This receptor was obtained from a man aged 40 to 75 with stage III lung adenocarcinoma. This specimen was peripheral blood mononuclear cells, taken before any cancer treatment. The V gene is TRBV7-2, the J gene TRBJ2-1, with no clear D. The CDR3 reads CASSLQVGSQNEQFF. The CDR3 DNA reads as TGTGCCAGCAGCTTACAGGTTGGGTCACAAAATGAGCAGTTCTTC.